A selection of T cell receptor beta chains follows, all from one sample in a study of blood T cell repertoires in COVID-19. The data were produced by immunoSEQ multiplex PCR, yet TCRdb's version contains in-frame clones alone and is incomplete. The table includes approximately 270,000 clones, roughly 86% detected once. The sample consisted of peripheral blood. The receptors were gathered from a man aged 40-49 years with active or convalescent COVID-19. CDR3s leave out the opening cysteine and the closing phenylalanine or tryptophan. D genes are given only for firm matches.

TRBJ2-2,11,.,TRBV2,ASSVMSTGELF
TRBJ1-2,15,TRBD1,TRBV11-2,ASSLEQGTGRRYGYT
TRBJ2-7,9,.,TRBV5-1,ASSPGYEQY
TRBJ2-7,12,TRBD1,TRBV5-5,ASSWGQGSYEQY
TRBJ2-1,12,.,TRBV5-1,ASSLAASYNEQF
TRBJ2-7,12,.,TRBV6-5,ASSRDRSSYEQY
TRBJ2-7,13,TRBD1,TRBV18,ASSPTDRERYEQY
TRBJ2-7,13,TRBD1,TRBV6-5,ASSPKGTGDYEQY
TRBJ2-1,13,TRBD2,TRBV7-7,ASSLGIAGDNEQF
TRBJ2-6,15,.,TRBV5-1,ASSTRGKSSGANVLT
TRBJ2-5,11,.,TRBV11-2,ASSLGREETQY
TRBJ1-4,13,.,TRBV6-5,ATATGDATNEKLF
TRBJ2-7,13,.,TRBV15,ATSGSQGPPYEQY
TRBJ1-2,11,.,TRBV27,ASSFVGAKGYT
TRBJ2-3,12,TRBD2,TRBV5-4,AGELAGRSDTQY
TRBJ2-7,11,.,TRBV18,ASSPGQSYEQY
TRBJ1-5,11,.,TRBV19,ASSIQGGQPQH
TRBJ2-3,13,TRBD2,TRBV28,ASSLWRGGTDTQY
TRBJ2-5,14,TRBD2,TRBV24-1,ATSDFRASGQETQY
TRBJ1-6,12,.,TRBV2,ASRKTVTNSPLH
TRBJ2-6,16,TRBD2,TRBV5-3,ARSLGLAGGSGANVLT
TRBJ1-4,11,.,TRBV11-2,ASSFRLNEKLF
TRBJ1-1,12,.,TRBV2,ASSDRVANTEAF
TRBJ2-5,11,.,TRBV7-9,ASTPTDQETQY
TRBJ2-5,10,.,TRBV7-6,ASSLVAETQY
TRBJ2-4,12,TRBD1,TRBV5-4,ASSSGQGRNIQY
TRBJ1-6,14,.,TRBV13,ASSEGLKGWGSPLH
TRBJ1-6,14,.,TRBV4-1,ASSQGRGQRDSPLH
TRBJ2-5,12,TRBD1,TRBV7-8,ASSLTGGQETQY
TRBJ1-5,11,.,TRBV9,ASSAQGNQPQH
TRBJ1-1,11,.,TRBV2,ASSQTGNTEAF
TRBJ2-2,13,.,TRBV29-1,SVERTGLEGGELF
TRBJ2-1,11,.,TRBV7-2,ASSLELPHEQF
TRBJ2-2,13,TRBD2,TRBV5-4,ASSLSTSGAGELF
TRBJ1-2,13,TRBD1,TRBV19,ASSLSGQALRGYT
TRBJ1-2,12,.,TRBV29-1,SVESWRQSYGYT
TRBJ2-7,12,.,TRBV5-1,ASSFPTETYEQY
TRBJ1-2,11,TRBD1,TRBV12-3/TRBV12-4,ASSPAGGNGYT
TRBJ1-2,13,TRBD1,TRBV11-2,ASSTDRGENYGYT
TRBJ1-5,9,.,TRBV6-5,ASGGYQPQH
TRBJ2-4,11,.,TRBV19,ASSPELVDIQY
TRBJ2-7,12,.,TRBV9,ASSTGTRPYEQY
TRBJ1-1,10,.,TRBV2,ASIQGDTEAF
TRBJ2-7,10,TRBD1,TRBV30,ACRQGPDEQY
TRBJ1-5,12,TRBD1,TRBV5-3,ARRTGARNQPQH
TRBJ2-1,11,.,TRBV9,ASSVGLLNEQF
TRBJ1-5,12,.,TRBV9,ASSVDRDYQPQH
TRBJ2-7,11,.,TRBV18,ASSRGDSNEQY
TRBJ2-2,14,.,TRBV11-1,ASSPGEAENTGELF
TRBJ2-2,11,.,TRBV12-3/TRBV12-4,ASSRGRAGELF
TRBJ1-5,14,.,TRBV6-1,ASSEAYRVVDQPQH
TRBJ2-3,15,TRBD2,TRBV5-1,ASSFLRAGDNTDTQY